These 16 T cell receptor beta chains came from one sample sequenced in a study of blood T cell repertoires in COVID-19. The protocol was immunoSEQ multiplex PCR, while the TCRdb copy is restricted to in-frame clones and leaves out a portion. The table lists a few hundred thousand clones, roughly 85% of them singletons, with about 7% in the top ten. Sequenced: peripheral blood. These receptor sequences come from a human donor in a cohort sampled during active COVID-19.

The CDR3 sequence: CASSLGGQDSEFF. CDR3 sequence (DNA): TGTGCCAGCAGCCTCGGGGGGCAGGACAGTGAGTTCTTC. The V and J genes are TRBV14 and TRBJ2-1; D might be TRBD2 (7 bases). Looked up from germline, CDR1 is SGHDN and CDR2 is FVKESK. This CDR3 comprises 13 residues. V was shortened by 4 bases and J by 14 bases, with 18 bases between the two germline ends.

This clone was observed a few times. The chain carries TRBV19 and TRBJ1-5; possible D gene TRBD1, 6 bases. The CDR3 runs 15 residues. Trimming removed 0 bases at V and 7 bases at J, with 13 bases between. Germline loops: CDR1 LNHDA, CDR2 SQIVND (reference sequence). The CDR3 is CASSIDPTGLQPQHF. CDR3 DNA: TGTGCCAGTAGTATAGACCCCACAGGGCTGCAGCCCCAGCATTTT.

The rearrangement joins TRBV25-1 to TRBJ1-1; no reliable D call. The CDR3 sequence is 12 residues long. The V gene's germline CDR1 is MGHDK and CDR2 SYGVNS. Trimming cost V 1 base and J 3 bases, with 3 bases left between them. The CDR3 DNA reads TGTGCCAGCAGTGAATCTCACACTGAAGCTTTCTTT. Translated: CASSESHTEAFF. The full variable domain, in which reference TRBV25-1 and TRBJ1-1 provide the parts outside the CDR3, is EADIYQTPRYLVIGTGKKITLECSQTMGHDKMYWYQQDPGMELHLIHYSYGVNSTEKGDLSSESTVSRIRTEHFPLTLESARPSHTSQYLCASSESHTEAFFGQGTRLTVV.

The chain employs TRBV12-3 or TRBV12-4 and TRBJ2-7; 10 bases match TRBD1. V dropped 10 bases and J dropped 7; count of bases not matched to a gene: 10. The CDR3 runs 13 residues. CDR3 in amino acids: CATYRDRGLEQYF. CDR3 bases: TGTGCCACGTACCGGGACAGGGGATTGGAGCAGTACTTC.

In its sample, this clone was seen once. This rearrangement joins TRBV24-1 to TRBJ1-5; 7 bases agree with TRBD1. Germline-derived CDR1 and CDR2 are KGHDR and SFDVKD. This CDR3 is built from 15 residues. V dropped 4 bases and J dropped 6; count of bases not matched to a gene: 8. CDR3: CATSEGQFPGQPQHF. The DNA for the CDR3 is TGTGCCACCAGTGAGGGACAGTTTCCCGGTCAGCCCCAGCATTTT.

The chain carries TRBV6-5 and TRBJ2-7; 8 bases align to TRBD1. The germline CDR1 and CDR2 sequences are MNHEY and SVGAGI. V gave up 10 bases and J gave up 4 bases; unmatched junction bases: 6. CDR3 length: 12 amino acids. CDR3 nucleotide sequence: TGTGCCATCCGGACAGGGAAGTACGAGCAGTACTTC. Its protein is CAIRTGKYEQYF.

This rearrangement joins TRBV19 to TRBJ2-7, with D maybe TRBD2 (5 bases). Germline CDR1 is LNHDA and CDR2 is SQIVND (reference sequence). With 3 bases removed from V and 4 bases from J, the gap between germline ends came to 13 bases. This CDR3 has 14 residues. CDR3 bases: TGTGCCAGTAGTATCCGACTAACGGGGTACGAGCAGTACTTC. As protein: CASSIRLTGYEQYF.

V gene TRBV2 combines with J gene TRBJ1-2, with D perhaps matching TRBD1 (5 bases). The CDR3 is 12 residues long. Trimming cost V 2 bases and J 6 bases, with 7 bases left between them. The germline V gene has CDR1 SNHLY and CDR2 FYNNEI. Written as DNA, the CDR3 is TGTGCCAGCAGTGAAACGGGGGATGGCTACACCTTC. Protein: CASSETGDGYTF.

The chain links TRBV19 to TRBJ2-1; no clear D gene. The CDR3 runs 11 residues. V lost 6 bases and J 4 bases, leaving 4 bases between the germline ends. The germline V gene encodes CDR1 LNHDA and CDR2 SQIVND (reference sequence). The DNA of the CDR3 is TGTGCCAGTAGGAGGTACAATGAGCAGTTCTTC. It specifies CASRRYNEQFF.

The chain combines TRBV15 with TRBJ1-1; TRBD1 agrees at 7 bases. From germline, CDR1 is LNHNV and CDR2 YYDKDF (reference sequence). The CDR3 extends over 14 amino acids. J lost 4 bases, V lost 1 base, and 3 bases had no gene match. DNA of the CDR3: TGTGCCACCAGCAGAGGCCAGGGGGTCACTGAAGCTTTCTTT. It is translated as CATSRGQGVTEAFF.

CDR3 sequence reads: CASSFGGTSNQPQHF. The CDR3 DNA sequence: TGCGCCAGCAGCTTCGGGGGGACAAGCAATCAGCCCCAGCATTTT. This chain connects TRBV5-1 to TRBJ1-5; D might be TRBD1 (6 bases). The CDR3 extends over 15 amino acids. Germline values: CDR1 SGHRS, CDR2 YFSETQ. V was shortened by 2 bases and J by 1 base, with 10 bases between the two germline ends.

CDR3 sequence reads: CASSLDRANTEAFF. In DNA, the CDR3 is TGTGCCAGCAGTCTAGACAGGGCGAACACTGAAGCTTTCTTT. J is TRBJ1-1 and V is TRBV27; 7 nucleotides match TRBD1. The CDR3 loop spans 14 amino acids. The germline V gene has CDR1 MNHEY and CDR2 SMNVEV (reference sequence). With 5 bases clipped from V and 1 base from J, the junction kept 4 bases outside the gene matches.

The genes are TRBV27 and TRBJ2-7, with D perhaps TRBD1 (6 bases). Trimming cost V 3 bases and J 6 bases, with 15 bases left between them. Germline CDR1 MNHEY, CDR2 SMNVEV (reference sequence). The CDR3 extends over 14 amino acids. The CDR3 bases are TGTGCCAGCAGTTTCTCTCCGACAGGCTCCGAGCAGTACTTC. It encodes CASSFSPTGSEQYF.

The genes are TRBV24-1 and TRBJ1-1; a possible D gene is TRBD1 (5 bases). Looked up from germline, CDR1 is KGHDR and CDR2 is SFDVKD. CDR3 length: 13 residues. The V end was cut by 3 bases, the J end by 5 bases, with 9 bases between. The CDR3 DNA reads as TGTGCCACCAGTGATCCTTGGACAACTGAAGCTTTCTTT. This gives the protein CATSDPWTTEAFF.

The chain uses TRBV3-1 (or the pseudogene TRBV3-2) and TRBJ1-2; possibly TRBD1 for D (6 bases). V gave up 5 bases and J gave up 1 base, with 14 bases separating them. The V gene's germline CDR1 is LGHDT and CDR2 YNNKEL (reference sequence). This CDR3 spans 15 amino acids. As DNA, the CDR3 is TGTGCCAGCAGCTATGGAGGGGGGGGTAACTATGGCTACACCTTC. This codes for CASSYGGGGNYGYTF.

The chain couples TRBV9 to TRBJ2-5, with 7 bases aligning to TRBD2. The germline CDR1 and CDR2 sequences are SGDLS and YYNGEE. This CDR3 comprises 17 residues. Losses at the gene ends were 2 bases for V and 5 bases for J; bases not matched to a gene: 15. CDR3 sequence (DNA): TGTGCCAGCAGCGTCGCTCCCACTAGCGCGCCGGAGGAGACCCAGTACTTC. Residues: CASSVAPTSAPEETQYF.